Shown below are 9 T cell receptor beta chains from a single sample sequenced in a study of blood T cell repertoires in COVID-19. The data were produced by immunoSEQ multiplex PCR, yet TCRdb's version contains in-frame clones alone and is incomplete. The table lists approximately 90,000 clones, over 70% of them singletons, with roughly 32% in the top ten. Source material: peripheral blood. The receptors were gathered from a woman older than 75 with active or convalescent COVID-19.

This sequence joins TRBV7-9 and TRBJ2-7; 8 nucleotides align to TRBD1. The germline gives CDR1 SEHNR, CDR2 FQNEAQ (reference sequence). The CDR3 contains 14 residues. Trimming removed 1 base from V and 5 bases from J; junction bases left unmatched: 4. The CDR3 DNA is TGTGCCAGCAGCTTAGGGACAGGGATCCACGAGCAGTACTTC. Residues: CASSLGTGIHEQYF.

The chain carries TRBV9 and TRBJ2-3; TRBD2 agrees at 11 bases. Germline CDR1 reads SGDLS; CDR2 reads YYNGEE. The CDR3 loop spans 15 amino acids. J gave up 5 bases and V 4 bases, and 6 bases lay outside the gene matches. As DNA, the CDR3 is TGTGCCAGCAGCTCTGGTAGCGGGGGGGTAGATACGCAGTATTTT. Amino acid sequence: CASSSGSGGVDTQYF.

The chain employs TRBV5-1 and TRBJ2-1; 8 nucleotides agree with TRBD1. The CDR3 contains 15 residues. Germline CDR1 SGHRS, CDR2 YFSETQ. The V and J ends lost 0 bases and 4 bases, in that order; junction bases with no gene match: 3. CDR3 bases: TGCGCCAGCAGCTTGGGGGACAGGTCTTACAATGAGCAGTTCTTC. Translation gives CASSLGDRSYNEQFF.

The genes are TRBV6-6 and TRBJ1-6; 9 bases agree with TRBD1. Germline V gene data show CDR1 as MNHNY and CDR2 as SVGAGI (reference sequence). CDR3 length: 12 amino acids. The V and J ends lost 5 bases and 12 bases, in that order; junction bases with no gene match: 2. In nucleotides, the CDR3 is TGTGCCAGCAGTGGGGGACAGGGACCCCTCCACTTT. Residues: CASSGGQGPLHF.

CDR3 in amino acids: CASNQEGRDSRVFF. CDR3 nucleotides: TGTGCCAGCAATCAGGAGGGGCGGGACTCAAGAGTTTTCTTT. J is TRBJ1-1 and V is TRBV28; D perhaps matches TRBD1 (5 bases). Germline V gene lookup returns CDR1 MDHEN and CDR2 SYDVKM. Trimming took 7 bases from V and 13 from J, leaving 25 bases between them. This CDR3 is built from 14 residues.

The chain has TRBV28 and TRBJ2-5; D perhaps matches TRBD2 (6 bases). Looked up from germline, CDR1 is MDHEN and CDR2 is SYDVKM. The CDR3 is made up of 15 amino acids. V dropped 5 bases and J dropped 5 bases, with 18 bases sitting between them. CDR3 residues: CASSIIGGVGETQYF. Written as DNA, the CDR3 is TGTGCCAGCAGTATTATCGGGGGAGTAGGGGAGACCCAGTACTTC. Drawing the rest from reference TRBV28 and TRBJ2-5, the complete variable domain is DVKVTQSSRYLVKRTGEKVFLECVQDMDHENMFWYRQDPGLGLRLIYFSYDVKMKEKGDIPEGYSVSREKKERFSLILESASTNQTSMYLCASSIIGGVGETQYFGPGTRLLVL.

The chain carries TRBV5-6 and TRBJ1-2; D unresolved. The V gene's germline CDR1 is SGHDT and CDR2 YYEEEE. V was pared by 1 base and J by 2 bases, with 12 bases between. The CDR3 has 15 residues. DNA for the CDR3: TGTGCCAGCAGCTTGCCCCCCCGGGAGAACTATGGCTACACCTTC. This translates into CASSLPPRENYGYTF.

This clone has just a few counts. The chain is built from TRBV5-1 and TRBJ2-7, with 7 bases lining up with TRBD1. The CDR3 loop spans 13 amino acids. Germline V gene sequence: CDR1 SGHRS, CDR2 YFSETQ. V lost 3 bases to trimming and J lost 3 bases; unmatched junction nucleotides: 3. The CDR3 loop reads CASSSDRDYEQYF. In nucleotides, the CDR3 is TGCGCCAGCAGCTCTGACAGGGACTACGAGCAGTACTTC.

V and J are TRBV28 and TRBJ2-7, with D possibly being TRBD1 (5 bases). The V gene lost 6 bases and the J gene lost 7 bases, with 10 bases spanning the gap. The V gene's germline CDR1 is MDHEN and CDR2 SYDVKM. This CDR3 is 11 amino acids long. The CDR3 loop reads CASSRDREQYF. In nucleotides, the CDR3 is TGTGCCAGCAGCAGGGATAGGGAGCAGTACTTC.